This T cell receptor (beta chain) came from a study of T cell responses to AZD1222 COVID-19 vaccine. General study results and limits: Regions 160-218 and 743-854 held dominance among vaccine-associated CD4 TCRs, which spanned spike. Just a handful of AZD1222 recipients tested seropositive at baseline.

CDR3 size: 15 residues. With 0 bases removed from V and 3 bases from J, the gap between germline ends came to 11 bases. Germline V gene data show CDR1 as SGHAT and CDR2 as FQNNGV. This table comes from immunoSEQ multiplex PCR, and its TCRdb copy is limited to in-frame clones, with some not included. The sample has 120,000 or so clones; around 84% are singletons. With regard to this clone: The antigen remains unidentified.

The chain uses TRBV11-2 and TRBJ1-2; D is possibly TRBD1 (5 bases). This clonotype was sampled from an adult who received the AZD1222 COVID-19 vaccine. This specimen was peripheral blood, taken 28 days after the second AZD1222 dose. Here the CDR3 reads CASSLDEPGHYGYTF. CDR3 nucleotides: TGTGCCAGCAGCTTAGATGAGCCAGGGCACTATGGCTACACCTTC. The entire variable domain, with the rest obtained from reference TRBV11-2 and TRBJ1-2, is as follows: EAGVAQSPRYKIIEKRQSVAFWCNPISGHATLYWYQQILGQGPKLLIQFQNNGVVDDSQLPKDRFSAERLKGVDSTLKIQPAKLEDSAVYLCASSLDEPGHYGYTFGSGTRLTVV.